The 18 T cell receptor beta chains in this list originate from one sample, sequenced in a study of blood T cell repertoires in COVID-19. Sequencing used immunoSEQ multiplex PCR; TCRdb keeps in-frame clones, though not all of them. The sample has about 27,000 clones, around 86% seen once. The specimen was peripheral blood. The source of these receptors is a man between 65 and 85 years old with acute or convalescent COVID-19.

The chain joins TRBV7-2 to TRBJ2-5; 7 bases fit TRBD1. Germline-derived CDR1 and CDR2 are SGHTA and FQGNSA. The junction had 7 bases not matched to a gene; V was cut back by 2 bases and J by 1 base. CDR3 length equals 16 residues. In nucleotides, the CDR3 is TGTGCCAGCAGCTTATCCCTGGACAGGTCCCAAGAGACCCAGTACTTC. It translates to CASSLSLDRSQETQYF.

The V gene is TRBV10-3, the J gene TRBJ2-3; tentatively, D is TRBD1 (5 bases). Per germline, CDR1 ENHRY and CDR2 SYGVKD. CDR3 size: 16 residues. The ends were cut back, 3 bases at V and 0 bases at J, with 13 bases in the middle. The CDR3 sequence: CAISEGFQGSTDTQYF. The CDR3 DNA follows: TGTGCCATCAGTGAAGGTTTCCAGGGAAGCACAGATACGCAGTATTTT.

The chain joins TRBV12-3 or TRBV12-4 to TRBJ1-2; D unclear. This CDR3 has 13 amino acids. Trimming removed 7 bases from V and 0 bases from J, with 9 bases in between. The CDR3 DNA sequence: TGTGCCAGCATTCGGGGATCTAACTATGGCTACACCTTC. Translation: CASIRGSNYGYTF.

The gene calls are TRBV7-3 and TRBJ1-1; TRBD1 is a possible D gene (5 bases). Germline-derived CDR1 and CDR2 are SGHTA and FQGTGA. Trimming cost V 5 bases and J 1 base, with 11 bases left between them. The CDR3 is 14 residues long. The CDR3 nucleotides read TGTGCCAGCAGCCGGAACGGGGGGAACACTGAAGCTTTCTTT. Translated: CASSRNGGNTEAFF.

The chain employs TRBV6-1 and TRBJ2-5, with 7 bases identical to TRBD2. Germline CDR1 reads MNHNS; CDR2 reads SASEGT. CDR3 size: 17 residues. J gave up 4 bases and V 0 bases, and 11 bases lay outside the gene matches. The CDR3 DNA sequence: TGTGCCAGCAGTGAAGCGGGGACGGGGAGGGGCCGAGAGACCCAGTACTTC. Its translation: CASSEAGTGRGRETQYF.

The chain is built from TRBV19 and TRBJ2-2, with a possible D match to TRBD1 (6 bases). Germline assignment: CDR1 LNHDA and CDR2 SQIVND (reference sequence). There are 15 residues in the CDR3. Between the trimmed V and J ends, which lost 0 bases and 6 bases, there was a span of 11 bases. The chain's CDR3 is CASSIEQQGAGELFF. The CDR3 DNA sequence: TGTGCCAGTAGTATAGAGCAACAGGGCGCCGGGGAGCTGTTTTTT.

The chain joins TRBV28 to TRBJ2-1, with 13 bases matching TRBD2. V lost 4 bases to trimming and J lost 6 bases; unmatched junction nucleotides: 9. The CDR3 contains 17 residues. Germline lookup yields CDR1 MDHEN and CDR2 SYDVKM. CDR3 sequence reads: CASSSGTSGVRSNEQFF. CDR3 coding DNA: TGTGCCAGCAGTTCCGGGACTAGCGGGGTCCGGAGCAATGAGCAGTTCTTC.

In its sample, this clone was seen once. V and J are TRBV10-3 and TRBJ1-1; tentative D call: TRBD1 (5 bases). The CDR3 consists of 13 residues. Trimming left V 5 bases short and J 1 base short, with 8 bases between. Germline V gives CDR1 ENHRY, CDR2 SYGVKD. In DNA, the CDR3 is TGTGCCATCAGTCTGCAGGGGAACACTGAAGCTTTCTTT. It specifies CAISLQGNTEAFF.

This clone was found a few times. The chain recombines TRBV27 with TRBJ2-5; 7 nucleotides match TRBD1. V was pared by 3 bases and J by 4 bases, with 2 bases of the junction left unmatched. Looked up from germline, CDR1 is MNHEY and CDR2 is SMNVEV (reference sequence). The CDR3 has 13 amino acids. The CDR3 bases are TGTGCCAGCAGTTTGACAGGGCCAGAGACCCAGTACTTC. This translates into CASSLTGPETQYF.

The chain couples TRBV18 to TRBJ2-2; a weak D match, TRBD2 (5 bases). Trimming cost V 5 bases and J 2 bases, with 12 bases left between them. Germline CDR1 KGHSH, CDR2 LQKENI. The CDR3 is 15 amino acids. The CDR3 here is CASSGLEDNTGELFF. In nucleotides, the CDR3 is TGTGCCAGCTCAGGACTTGAAGATAACACCGGGGAGCTGTTTTTT.

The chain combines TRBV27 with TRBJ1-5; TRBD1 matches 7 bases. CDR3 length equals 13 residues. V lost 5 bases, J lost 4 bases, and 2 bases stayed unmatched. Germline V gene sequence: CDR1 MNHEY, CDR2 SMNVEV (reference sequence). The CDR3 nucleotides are TGTGCCAGCAGTAACAGGGGAAATCAGCCCCAGCATTTT. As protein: CASSNRGNQPQHF.

In DNA, the CDR3 is TGCAGTGCTAGTGGTGCGGCTATTGAGGGCTACACCTTC. Its protein is CSASGAAIEGYTF. J is TRBJ1-2 and V is TRBV20-1; no reliable D call. Per germline, CDR1 DFQATT and CDR2 SNEGSKA (reference sequence). V was trimmed by 3 bases and J by 8 bases, leaving 16 bases between them. The CDR3 contains 13 residues.

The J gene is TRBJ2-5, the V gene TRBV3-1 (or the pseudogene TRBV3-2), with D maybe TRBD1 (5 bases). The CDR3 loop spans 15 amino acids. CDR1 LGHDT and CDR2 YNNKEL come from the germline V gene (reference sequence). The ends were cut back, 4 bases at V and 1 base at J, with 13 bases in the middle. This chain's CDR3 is CASSPYTRAQETQYF. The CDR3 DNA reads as TGTGCCAGCAGCCCCTACACCAGGGCCCAAGAGACCCAGTACTTC.

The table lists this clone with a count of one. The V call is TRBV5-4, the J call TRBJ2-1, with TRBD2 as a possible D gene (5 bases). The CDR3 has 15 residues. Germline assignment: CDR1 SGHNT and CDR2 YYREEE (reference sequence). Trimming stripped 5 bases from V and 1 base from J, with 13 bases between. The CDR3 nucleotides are TGTGCCAGCAGTCTGGAAGGCGGGTCCTACAATGAGCAGTTCTTC. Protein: CASSLEGGSYNEQFF.

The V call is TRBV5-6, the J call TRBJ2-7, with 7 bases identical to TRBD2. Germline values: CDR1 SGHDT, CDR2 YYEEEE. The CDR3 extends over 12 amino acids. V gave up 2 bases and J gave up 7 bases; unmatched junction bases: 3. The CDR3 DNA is TGTGCCAGCAGCTTAGTTAGCGGGGAGCAGTACTTC. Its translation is CASSLVSGEQYF.

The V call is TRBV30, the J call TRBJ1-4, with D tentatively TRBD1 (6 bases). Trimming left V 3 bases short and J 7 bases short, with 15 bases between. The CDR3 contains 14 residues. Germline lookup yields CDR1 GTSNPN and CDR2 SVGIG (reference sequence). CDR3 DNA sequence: TGTGCCTGGAGCCGGGACAAGGGAGCTGAAAAACTGTTTTTT. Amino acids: CAWSRDKGAEKLFF.

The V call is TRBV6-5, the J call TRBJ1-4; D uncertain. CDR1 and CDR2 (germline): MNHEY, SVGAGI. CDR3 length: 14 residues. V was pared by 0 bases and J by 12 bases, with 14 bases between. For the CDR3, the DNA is TGTGCCAGCAGTTACTCGAACGGCGCCGCGGAACTGTTTTTT. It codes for CASSYSNGAAELFF.

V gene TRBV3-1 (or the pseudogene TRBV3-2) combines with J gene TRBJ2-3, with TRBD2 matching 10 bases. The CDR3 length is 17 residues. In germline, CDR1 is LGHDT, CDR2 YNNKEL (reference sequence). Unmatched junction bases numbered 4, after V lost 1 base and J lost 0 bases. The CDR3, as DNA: TGTGCCAGCAGCCAAGTAGGAGCGGGGGGGAGCACAGATACGCAGTATTTT. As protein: CASSQVGAGGSTDTQYF.